The clone carrying this T cell receptor beta chain occurred once. Antigen specificity is unknown. The use of a sample-barcoded 5' primer and a J-beta primer mix characterized a second PCR of roughly 6 to 11 cycles. TCRdb re-called the 5' RACE reads through MiXCR, storing one row per CDR3 protein. The table includes 650,000 to 800,000 distinct CDR3 sequences, around 42% detected once. The data stem from a study of blood T cells in healthy people across ages. Study conclusions and caveats: With donor CMV status unknown, expanded clonotype changes were possibly confounded. Age brought a roughly linear fall in TCR beta diversity measured per million T cells.

The length of the CDR3 is 14 residues. Germline V lookup: CDR1 SGHTA, CDR2 FQGNSA. The trim removed 5 bases at V and 8 bases at J, leaving 6 bases unmatched. Each of the donors had 8 to 10 milliliters of peripheral blood drawn into EDTA-treated Vacutainer tubes. Isolated per sample were at least 6 million PBMCs. This clonotype originated in a man aged 60 to 75 in good health. The genes are TRBV7-2 and TRBJ1-4, with TRBD1 matching over 9 bases. Specimen: blood. The CDR3 DNA reads as TGTGCCAGCAGCCGGGACAGGGTGGGCGAAAAACTGTTTTTT. Protein product: CASSRDRVGEKLFF.